Each of the 3 T cell receptor beta chains below was sequenced from the same sample in a study of blood T cell repertoires in COVID-19. Method: immunoSEQ multiplex PCR; TCRdb's copy keeps in-frame clones and lacks some. The sample has under 200,000 clones; around nine tenths are singletons. Sequencing was done on a sample of peripheral blood. These receptors all stem from a man between 18 and 29 years old with active or convalescent COVID-19.

The J gene is TRBJ2-7, the V gene TRBV7-9, with 9 positions matching TRBD2. Germline CDR1 SEHNR, CDR2 FQNEAQ (reference sequence). CDR3 length equals 15 residues. The J segment lost 0 bases and the V segment lost 6 bases, leaving 6 bases of the junction unmatched. The CDR3 is CASSPGLALSYEQYF. DNA of the CDR3: TGTGCCAGCAGTCCAGGACTAGCGCTCTCCTACGAGCAGTACTTC.

The V gene is TRBV12-3 or TRBV12-4, the J gene TRBJ1-1; D possibly corresponds to TRBD1 (5 bases). Trimming shortened V by 10 bases and J by 1 base, and 13 bases separated the two germline ends. The CDR3 has 13 amino acids. Here the CDR3 DNA reads TGTGCCACCTCGTGGGGGGAGAACACTGAAGCTTTCTTT. Translated: CATSWGENTEAFF.

The rearrangement links TRBV24-1 to TRBJ1-2; the D gene is possibly TRBD1 (6 bases). CDR3 length: 14 amino acids. The germline gives CDR1 KGHDR, CDR2 SFDVKD. Trimming took 3 bases from V and 6 from J, leaving 13 bases between them. The DNA of the CDR3 is TGTGCCACCAGTGATCTCGACAGGTCGAATGGCTACACCTTC. Its protein is CATSDLDRSNGYTF.